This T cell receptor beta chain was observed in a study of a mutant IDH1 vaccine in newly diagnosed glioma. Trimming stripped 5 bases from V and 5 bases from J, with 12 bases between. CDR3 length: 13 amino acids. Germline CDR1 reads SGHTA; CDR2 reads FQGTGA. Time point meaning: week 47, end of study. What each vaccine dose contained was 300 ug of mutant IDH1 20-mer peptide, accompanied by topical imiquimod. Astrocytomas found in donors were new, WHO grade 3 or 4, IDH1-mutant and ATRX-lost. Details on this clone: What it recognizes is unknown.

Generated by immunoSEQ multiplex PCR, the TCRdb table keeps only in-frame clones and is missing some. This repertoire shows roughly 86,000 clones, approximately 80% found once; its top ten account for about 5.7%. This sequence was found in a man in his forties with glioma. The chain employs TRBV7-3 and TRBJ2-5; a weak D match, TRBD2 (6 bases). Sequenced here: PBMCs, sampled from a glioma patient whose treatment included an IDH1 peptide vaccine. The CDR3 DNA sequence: TGTGCCAGCAGCGAATATGCGGGGGAGACCCAGTACTTC. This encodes CASSEYAGETQYF.